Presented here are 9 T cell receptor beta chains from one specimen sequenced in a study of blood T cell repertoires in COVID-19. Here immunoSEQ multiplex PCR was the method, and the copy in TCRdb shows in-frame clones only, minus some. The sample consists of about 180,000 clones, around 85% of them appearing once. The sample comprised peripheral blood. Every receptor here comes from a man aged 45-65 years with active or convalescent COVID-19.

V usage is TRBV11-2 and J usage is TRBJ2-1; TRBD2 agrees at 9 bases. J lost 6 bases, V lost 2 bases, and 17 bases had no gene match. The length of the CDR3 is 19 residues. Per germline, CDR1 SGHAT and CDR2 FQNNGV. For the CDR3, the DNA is TGTGCCAGCAGCTTACTTAGGGTAGCAATAGCGGGAGTGGGCAATGAGCAGTTCTTC. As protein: CASSLLRVAIAGVGNEQFF. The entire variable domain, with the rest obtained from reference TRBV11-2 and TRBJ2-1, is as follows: EAGVAQSPRYKIIEKRQSVAFWCNPISGHATLYWYQQILGQGPKLLIQFQNNGVVDDSQLPKDRFSAERLKGVDSTLKIQPAKLEDSAVYLCASSLLRVAIAGVGNEQFFGPGTRLTVL.

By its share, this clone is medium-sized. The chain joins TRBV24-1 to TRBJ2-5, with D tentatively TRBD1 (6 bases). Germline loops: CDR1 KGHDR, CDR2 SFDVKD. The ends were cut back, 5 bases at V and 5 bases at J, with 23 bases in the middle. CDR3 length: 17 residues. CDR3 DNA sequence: TGTGCCACCAGTGCCCTAGACCAGGCCATCCAGGGGGAGACCCAGTACTTC. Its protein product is CATSALDQAIQGETQYF.

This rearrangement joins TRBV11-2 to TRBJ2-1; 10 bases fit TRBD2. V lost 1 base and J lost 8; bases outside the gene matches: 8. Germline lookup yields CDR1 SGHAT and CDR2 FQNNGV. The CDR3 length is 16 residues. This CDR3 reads CASSLGTSGRVDEQFF. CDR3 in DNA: TGTGCCAGCAGCTTAGGAACCAGCGGGAGGGTCGATGAGCAGTTCTTC.

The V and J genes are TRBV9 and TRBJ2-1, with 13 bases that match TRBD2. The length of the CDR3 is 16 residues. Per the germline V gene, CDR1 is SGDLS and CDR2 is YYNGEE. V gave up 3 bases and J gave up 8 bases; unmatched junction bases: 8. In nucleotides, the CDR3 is TGTGCCAGCAGCGGGCGGGGGACTAGCGGGAATGATGAGCAGTTCTTC. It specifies CASSGRGTSGNDEQFF.

CDR3 in amino acids: CATYLPSGTGVSGYTF. The CDR3 nucleotides read TGTGCCACCTACCTCCCCTCCGGGACAGGTGTTTCTGGCTACACCTTC. This sequence joins TRBV28 and TRBJ1-2; TRBD1 aligns across 8 bases. Germline CDR1 reads MDHEN; CDR2 reads SYDVKM. CDR3 length: 16 residues. The trim removed 10 bases at V and 7 bases at J, leaving 20 bases unmatched.

CDR3 DNA: TGCGCCAGCAGTGTTCAAGGGGGCTACGAGCAGTACTTC. This codes for CASSVQGGYEQYF. The chain couples TRBV10-2 to TRBJ2-7, with D perhaps TRBD1 (6 bases). Trimming took off 4 bases at V and 3 bases at J, with 10 bases between the two ends. CDR3 length: 13 residues. CDR1 is WSHSY and CDR2 is SAAADI in the germline V gene.

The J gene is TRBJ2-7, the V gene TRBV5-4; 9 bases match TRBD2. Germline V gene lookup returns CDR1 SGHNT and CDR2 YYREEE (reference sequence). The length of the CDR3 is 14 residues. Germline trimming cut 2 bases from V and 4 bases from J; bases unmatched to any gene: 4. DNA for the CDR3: TGTGCCAGCAGCTTTAGCGGGAGAGGTTACGAGCAGTACTTC. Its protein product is CASSFSGRGYEQYF.

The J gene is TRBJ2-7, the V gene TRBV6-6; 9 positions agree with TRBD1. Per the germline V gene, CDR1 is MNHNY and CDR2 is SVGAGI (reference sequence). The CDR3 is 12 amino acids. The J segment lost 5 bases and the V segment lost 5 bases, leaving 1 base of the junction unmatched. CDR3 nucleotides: TGTGCCAGCAGTGGGGACAGGGACGAGCAGTACTTC. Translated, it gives CASSGDRDEQYF.

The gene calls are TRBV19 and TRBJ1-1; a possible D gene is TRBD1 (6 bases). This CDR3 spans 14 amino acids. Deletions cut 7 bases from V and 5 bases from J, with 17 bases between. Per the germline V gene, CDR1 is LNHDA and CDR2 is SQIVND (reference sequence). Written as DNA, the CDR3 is TGTGCCAGTAACTTAGGGGGGGGCCCGACTGAAGCTTTCTTT. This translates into CASNLGGGPTEAFF.